One and the same sample provided the 9 T cell receptor beta chains below, sequenced in a study of cytomegalovirus exposure and HLA in healthy donors. Primers for the PCR totalled 60 Vbeta and 13 Jbeta. Sequenced by immunoSEQ multiplex PCR; TCRdb stores in-frame clones only, minus some. The sample has about 31,000 clones; the top ten hold around 4.5%. Material for sequencing was PBMCs. The receptor set was obtained from a female donor in good health and CMV-seronegative.

The chain joins TRBV5-1 to TRBJ2-6; maybe TRBD1 (6 bases). The CDR3 extends over 17 amino acids. Germline V lookup: CDR1 SGHRS, CDR2 YFSETQ. Between the trimmed V and J ends, which lost 3 bases and 0 bases, there was a span of 13 bases. CDR3 region: CASSSSGTPSGANVLTF. The CDR3 nucleotides read TGCGCCAGCAGCTCCTCAGGGACACCCTCTGGGGCCAACGTCCTGACTTTC.

The chain carries TRBV7-8 and TRBJ2-5, with 9 bases aligning to TRBD2. The germline V gene encodes CDR1 SGHVS and CDR2 FQNEAQ. The V segment lost 6 bases and the J segment 4 bases; nucleotides outside the gene matches: 9. The CDR3 spans 15 residues. CDR3 DNA: TGTGCCAGCAGGAGCTGGCGGGGGGGCGGAGAGACCCAGTACTTC. Encoded protein: CASRSWRGGGETQYF.

The chain recombines TRBV6-5 with TRBJ2-3, with D tentatively TRBD2 (5 bases). Germline CDR1 reads MNHEY; CDR2 reads SVGAGI. The germline V and J ends were trimmed by 0 bases and 6 bases, with 16 bases remaining between them. There are 16 residues in the CDR3. CDR3 in amino acids: CASSYSLAGGRDTQYF. CDR3 DNA sequence: TGTGCCAGCAGTTACTCATTGGCGGGCGGGCGCGATACGCAGTATTTT.

The rearrangement uses TRBV29-1 and TRBJ2-7; tentative D call: TRBD1 (5 bases). The CDR3 runs 13 residues. Germline CDR1 and CDR2: SQVTM and ANQGSEA. V lost 7 bases, J lost 0 bases, and 13 bases lay in between. Here the CDR3 reads CSAQGLLSYEQYF. CDR3 nucleotide sequence: TGCAGCGCTCAGGGCCTACTCTCCTACGAGCAGTACTTC.

The gene calls are TRBV10-3 and TRBJ2-7; perhaps TRBD1 as D (5 bases). V was clipped by 0 bases and J by 2 bases, with 11 bases between them. Germline CDR1 and CDR2: ENHRY and SYGVKD. The CDR3 covers 15 residues. CDR3 in DNA: TGTGCCATCAGTGAGTCGGGGCCCCACCCCTACGAGCAGTACTTC. It specifies CAISESGPHPYEQYF.

This rearrangement joins TRBV2 to TRBJ2-3; TRBD2 aligns across 8 bases. Germline loops: CDR1 SNHLY, CDR2 FYNNEI. The CDR3 spans 14 residues. The J segment lost 4 bases and the V segment lost 3 bases, leaving 3 bases of the junction unmatched. CDR3 protein: CASSDSGGSDTQYF. Here the CDR3 DNA reads TGTGCCAGCAGTGACAGCGGGGGTTCAGATACGCAGTATTTT. The full variable domain, with the rest looked up from reference TRBV2 and TRBJ2-3, is EPEVTQTPSHQVTQMGQEVILRCVPISNHLYFYWYRQILGQKVEFLVSFYNNEISEKSEIFDDQFSVERPDGSNFTLKIRSTKLEDSAMYFCASSDSGGSDTQYFGPGTRLTVL.

V is TRBV4-2 and J is TRBJ2-7; 7 bases agree with TRBD1. CDR1 and CDR2 from the germline V gene are LGHNA and YNFKEQ. This CDR3 spans 19 amino acids. V trimming: 1 base; J trimming: 3 bases; junction bases outside the gene matches: 18. CDR3 in DNA: TGTGCCAGCAGCCAAGGGACAGGCCCTAGTCTTTCTTGGGTCTACGAGCAGTACTTC. Amino acids: CASSQGTGPSLSWVYEQYF.

The chain links TRBV11-3 to TRBJ2-6; a weak D match, TRBD1 (5 bases). Trimming shortened V by 2 bases and J by 0 bases, and 14 bases separated the two germline ends. CDR3 length: 18 amino acids. Germline loops: CDR1 SGHNT, CDR2 YENEEA. The chain's CDR3 is CASSLRARVTSGANVLTF. CDR3 sequence (DNA): TGTGCCAGCAGCTTACGGGCCAGGGTGACCTCTGGGGCCAACGTCCTGACTTTC.

The gene calls are TRBV6-5 and TRBJ1-2; possible D gene TRBD1, 5 bases. Germline CDR1 is MNHEY and CDR2 is SVGAGI. CDR3 length equals 16 residues. Trimming shortened V by 0 bases and J by 8 bases, and 19 bases separated the two germline ends. CDR3 coding DNA: TGTGCCAGCAGTTACTCTTTCTGGGAAGGGGTGAGCGGCTACACCTTC. Its translation is CASSYSFWEGVSGYTF.